The next 9 T cell receptor beta chains were all read from a single sample in a study of blood T cell repertoires in COVID-19. Generated by immunoSEQ multiplex PCR, the TCRdb table keeps only in-frame clones and is missing some. Seen here are some 180,000 clones, 80% to 90% observed once, and the top ten hold 11%. Sequenced sample: peripheral blood. Receptor source: a woman between 40 and 55 years old with COVID-19, enrolled during active disease.

This chain links TRBV5-1 with TRBJ1-4; no reliable D call. Between the trimmed V and J ends, which lost 7 bases and 5 bases, there was a span of 12 bases. The CDR3 has 13 amino acids. Per germline, CDR1 SGHRS and CDR2 YFSETQ. The CDR3 is CASSYGSNEKLFF. As DNA, the CDR3 is TGCGCCAGCTCCTACGGTTCCAATGAAAAACTGTTTTTT. The entire variable domain, with the rest obtained from reference TRBV5-1 and TRBJ1-4, is as follows: KAGVTQTPRYLIKTRGQQVTLSCSPISGHRSVSWYQQTPGQGLQFLFEYFSETQRNKGNFPGRFSGRQFSNSRSEMNVSTLELGDSALYLCASSYGSNEKLFFGSGTQLSVL.

This chain uses TRBV10-3 with TRBJ2-7; tentative D call: TRBD2 (6 bases). V gave up 7 bases and J gave up 3 bases, with 13 bases separating them. In germline, CDR1 is ENHRY, CDR2 SYGVKD. The CDR3 totals 13 residues. CDR3 sequence: CAIIARDFYEQYV. In DNA, the CDR3 is TGTGCCATCATCGCCCGGGACTTCTACGAGCAGTACGTC.

This chain connects TRBV4-1 to TRBJ2-7; 7 bases match TRBD1. Germline CDR1 MGHRA, CDR2 YSYEKL. The length of the CDR3 is 16 residues. Trimming took 1 base from V and 0 from J; bases not matched to a gene: 6. The CDR3 nucleotides read TGCGCCAGCAGCCAAGGTGGACAGGTCCACTCCTACGAGCAGTACTTC. Its translation: CASSQGGQVHSYEQYF.

V is TRBV21-1 and J is TRBJ1-4. TRBV21-1 is termed a pseudogene. There are 15 residues in the CDR3. The CDR3, as DNA: TGTGCCAGCAGCGCCCGGGGGGGAATTGGCGAAAAACTGTTTTTT. Translating it yields CASSARGGIGEKLFF.

The V and J genes are TRBV30 and TRBJ1-5; 8 bases map to TRBD1. This CDR3 has 13 amino acids. Germline V gives CDR1 GTSNPN, CDR2 SVGIG (reference sequence). The junction had 5 bases not matched to a gene; V was cut back by 6 bases and J by 4 bases. The CDR3 is CACQGQANQPQHF. The CDR3 DNA follows: TGTGCCTGCCAGGGACAGGCGAATCAGCCCCAGCATTTT.

The chain uses TRBV27 and TRBJ2-3, with 8 bases fitting TRBD2. The CDR3 runs to 16 residues. V gave up 6 bases and J gave up 4 bases; unmatched junction bases: 12. Per the germline V gene, CDR1 is MNHEY and CDR2 is SMNVEV (reference sequence). CDR3 loop: CASSRTAGEFPDTQYF. CDR3 nucleotides: TGTGCCAGCAGCCGAACAGCGGGAGAGTTCCCAGATACGCAGTATTTT.

The chain employs TRBV5-4 and TRBJ1-2; TRBD1 matches at 8 bases. This CDR3 has 16 amino acids. The V gene's germline CDR1 is SGHNT and CDR2 YYREEE (reference sequence). After removal of 2 bases from V and 4 bases from J, the junction contained 10 bases not matched to a gene. This CDR3 reads CASSLGTGTGRYGYTF. The CDR3 region has the DNA TGTGCCAGCAGCTTAGGAACCGGGACAGGTCGCTATGGCTACACCTTC.

The rearrangement joins TRBV3-1 (or the pseudogene TRBV3-2) to TRBJ1-2, with TRBD1 matching 11 bases. Germline CDR1 is LGHDT and CDR2 is YNNKEL (reference sequence). Germline trimming cut 4 bases from V and 7 bases from J; bases unmatched to any gene: 5. This CDR3 has 14 amino acids. The DNA of the CDR3 is TGTGCCAGCAGCCCCGGACAGGGGGCGGGTGGCTACACCTTC. Its protein product is CASSPGQGAGGYTF.

V is TRBV30 and J is TRBJ2-7, with TRBD2 matching 7 bases. Germline loops: CDR1 GTSNPN, CDR2 SVGIG (reference sequence). V lost 1 base and J lost 5; bases outside the gene matches: 11. The CDR3 is 15 amino acids. CDR3 sequence (DNA): TGTGCCTGGAGTGGGGGAGCGGGAACGACCCACGAGCAGTACTTC. Translation: CAWSGGAGTTHEQYF.